This T cell receptor beta chain is drawn from a study of cytomegalovirus exposure and HLA in healthy donors. Clones were sequenced by immunoSEQ multiplex PCR, and TCRdb holds only the in-frame ones, with some missing. The sample lists more than 60,000 clones, around 97% occurring once. Per the germline V gene, CDR1 is LNHDA and CDR2 is SQIVND (reference sequence). Trimming removed 6 bases from V and 7 bases from J, with 15 bases in between. The length of the CDR3 is 14 residues. The sequenced material came from PBMCs. The clonotype comes from a young woman in good health and CMV-seropositive. The rearrangement links TRBV19 to TRBJ1-4; D is perhaps TRBD1 (5 bases). The CDR3, as DNA: TGTGCCAGTAGCGATTGGTTGACAGCTGAAAAACTGTTTTTT. Protein: CASSDWLTAEKLFF.